A single sample gave rise to the 32 T cell receptor beta chains below, sequenced in a study of regulatory T cells in long-lasting Graves disease. Building of the TCR beta libraries involved iRepertoire HTBI primers and Arm-PCR of CDR3 regions. TCRdb processed the multiplex PCR reads anew with MiXCR; each CDR3 protein has one entry. Here the sample spans approximately 490,000 distinct CDR3 sequences, 15% to 20% being singletons. The time point: newly diagnosed GD, antithyroid drugs for less than 3 months. Making the TCR library involved RNA that had been extracted from PBMCs. This sample also appeared in a second study, on T cells in Graves' hyperthyroidism and ophthalmopathy.

The sample here was peripheral blood mononuclear cells (PBMCs), taken at new diagnosis, from a patient treated with antithyroid drugs. The source of these receptors is a man in his forties or fifties with Graves disease.

This clonotype was observed at least ten times. The chain combines TRBV6-5 with TRBJ2-1; 9 bases agree with TRBD2. J gave up 0 bases and V 0 bases, and 9 bases lay outside the gene matches. The CDR3 loop spans 19 amino acids. The germline V gene encodes CDR1 MNHEY and CDR2 SVGAGI. The DNA of the CDR3 is TGTGCCAGCAGTTACTCTACTAGCGGGTTTCCAAGCTCCTACAATGAGCAGTTCTTC. It encodes CASSYSTSGFPSSYNEQFF.

The chain carries TRBV7-6 and TRBJ2-1, with 11 bases fitting TRBD1. V shed 5 bases and J 7 bases; nucleotides not matched to a gene: 7. Germline assignment: CDR1 SGHVS and CDR2 FNYEAQ. This CDR3 spans 15 amino acids. The CDR3 sequence is CASSRPGQGANEQFF. The CDR3 DNA sequence: TGTGCCAGCAGCCGCCCTGGACAGGGGGCGAATGAGCAGTTCTTC.

The rearrangement uses TRBV28 and TRBJ1-2; maybe TRBD1 (6 bases). V lost 4 bases, J lost 6 bases, and 18 bases lay in between. In germline, CDR1 is MDHEN, CDR2 SYDVKM. The CDR3 is 15 amino acids. The CDR3: CASSSRGVWVDGYTF. CDR3 nucleotide sequence: TGTGCCAGCAGTTCCAGGGGAGTGTGGGTCGATGGCTACACCTTC.

This clonotype was detected a few times. The V call is TRBV15, the J call TRBJ2-7, with a weak D call TRBD2 (5 bases). CDR1 and CDR2 from the germline V gene are LNHNV and YYDKDF (reference sequence). The CDR3 runs 13 residues. V was pared by 4 bases and J by 0 bases, with 7 bases between. CDR3 sequence: CATSKDSSYEQYF. The CDR3 nucleotides read TGTGCCACCAGCAAGGACTCCTCCTACGAGCAGTACTTC.

This chain connects TRBV6-1 to TRBJ2-1; D may be TRBD2 (5 bases). Germline CDR1 is MNHNS and CDR2 is SASEGT. This CDR3 comprises 19 residues. The V gene lost 4 bases and the J gene lost 7 bases, with 29 bases spanning the gap. Written as DNA, the CDR3 is TGTGCCAGCAGTGCCTATAGGACTGGGCCCGGACTGGGTCGAAATGAGCAGTTCTTC. As protein: CASSAYRTGPGLGRNEQFF.

Ten or more counts support this clonotype. The V and J genes are TRBV7-9 and TRBJ2-2; no firm D call. V was shortened by 5 bases and J by 12 bases, with 16 bases between the two germline ends. This CDR3 region has 13 residues. The germline CDR1 and CDR2 sequences are SEHNR and FQNEAQ (reference sequence). CDR3 in amino acids: CASSDSLARKLFF. CDR3 bases: TGTGCCAGCAGCGATTCCTTAGCCAGGAAGCTGTTTTTT. Full variable domain (rest looked up from reference TRBV7-9 and TRBJ2-2): DTGVSQNPRHKITKRGQNVTFRCDPISEHNRLYWYRQTLGQGPEFLTYFQNEAQLEKSRLLSDRFSAERPKGSFSTLEIQRTEQGDSAMYLCASSDSLARKLFFGEGSRLTVL.

This clonotype was counted a few times. The chain employs TRBV6-2 or TRBV6-3 and TRBJ2-1, with 9 bases lining up with TRBD2. Germline CDR1 reads MNHEY; CDR2 reads SVGEGT. The V gene end was trimmed by 6 bases and the J gene end by 0 bases; junction bases not matched to a gene: 6. The CDR3 length is 16 residues. This CDR3 is CASRLTSGSSYNEQFF. The CDR3 DNA reads as TGTGCCAGCAGATTGACTAGCGGAAGCTCCTACAATGAGCAGTTCTTC.

This clonotype has only a few counts. The V call is TRBV24-1, the J call TRBJ2-3, with 8 bases lining up with TRBD1. Germline CDR1 KGHDR, CDR2 SFDVKD. Germline trimming cut 6 bases from V and 4 bases from J; bases unmatched to any gene: 2. The CDR3 is made up of 13 amino acids. CDR3 sequence: CATSRQGSDTQYF. The CDR3 DNA sequence: TGTGCCACCAGTCGACAGGGGTCAGATACGCAGTATTTT.

The chain links TRBV20-1 to TRBJ1-2; 8 nucleotides align to TRBD1. The CDR3 loop spans 14 amino acids. J lost 8 bases, V lost 0 bases, and 8 bases had no gene match. The germline V gene has CDR1 DFQATT and CDR2 SNEGSKA (reference sequence). CDR3 DNA sequence: TGCAGTGCTAGAGACCCGGGACAGGCGAGAGGCTACACCTTC. Encoded protein: CSARDPGQARGYTF.

The sample holds a few counts of this clonotype. V is TRBV6-1 and J is TRBJ2-7; 7 nucleotides agree with TRBD2. Germline V gene lookup returns CDR1 MNHNS and CDR2 SASEGT. The V and J ends lost 2 bases and 7 bases, in that order; junction bases with no gene match: 8. This CDR3 region has 14 residues. The CDR3 sequence: CASSENGQGGEQYF. The CDR3 bases are TGTGCCAGCAGTGAAAATGGTCAGGGAGGGGAGCAGTACTTC.

This clonotype appeared many times. The rearrangement uses TRBV11-2 and TRBJ2-5; D gene unclear. The germline CDR1 and CDR2 sequences are SGHAT and FQNNGV. This CDR3 has 20 amino acids. The V gene lost 0 bases and the J gene lost 4 bases, with 27 bases spanning the gap. The CDR3: CASSLDPPWWIQRPGETQYF. The DNA of the CDR3 is TGTGCCAGCAGCTTAGATCCCCCATGGTGGATTCAGAGGCCTGGAGAGACCCAGTACTTC.

A few counts support this clonotype. One end of the junction is discordant with germline, which a read error may explain. The V call is TRBV4-2, the J call TRBJ2-1; the match to TRBD2 covers 14 bases. Germline V gene lookup returns CDR1 LGHNA and CDR2 YNFKEQ. This CDR3 has 16 residues. The CDR3 is CASSPGLAGVRNEQFF. The DNA of the CDR3 is TGCGCCAGCAGCCCGGGACTAGCGGGAGTGCGGAATGAGCAGTTCTTC.

Many counts were recorded for this clonotype. The J gene is TRBJ2-1, the V gene TRBV20-1; D tentatively fits TRBD1 or TRBD2 (5 bases each). This CDR3 spans 14 amino acids. The V end was cut by 2 bases, the J end by 9 bases, with 17 bases between. The germline CDR1 and CDR2 sequences are DFQATT and SNEGSKA (reference sequence). CDR3 amino acids: CSARRGSTRGEQFF. DNA of the CDR3: TGCAGTGCTAGAAGGGGTTCTACACGGGGTGAGCAGTTCTTC.

This clonotype was recorded many times. The chain is built from TRBV28 and TRBJ2-3; D might be TRBD2 (6 bases). Germline values: CDR1 MDHEN, CDR2 SYDVKM. The CDR3 runs 17 residues. Trimming removed 2 bases at V and 10 bases at J, with 25 bases between. The CDR3 coding sequence is TGTGCCAGCAGTTTAATCGGGAGCGGAGGACCCCGGTACGCGCAGTATTTT. Translated: CASSLIGSGGPRYAQYF.

This clonotype was found many times. The chain employs TRBV7-8 and TRBJ2-2; TRBD2 agrees at 10 bases. This CDR3 is 16 amino acids long. Unmatched junction bases numbered 3, after V lost 5 bases and J lost 0 bases. CDR1 is SGHVS and CDR2 is FQNEAQ in the germline V gene. The CDR3 protein is CASSQLAGANTGELFF. CDR3 sequence (DNA): TGTGCCAGCAGCCAGCTAGCGGGAGCGAACACCGGGGAGCTGTTTTTT.

The chain couples TRBV19 to TRBJ2-4; TRBD2 matches at 10 bases. Per the germline V gene, CDR1 is LNHDA and CDR2 is SQIVND (reference sequence). This CDR3 spans 16 amino acids. V lost 3 bases and J lost 7; bases outside the gene matches: 9. For the CDR3, the DNA is TGTGCCAGTAGTATCAGTCTAGCGGGAGTGGGCAACATTCAGTACTTC. This translates into CASSISLAGVGNIQYF.

The V and J genes are TRBV14 and TRBJ2-1; 9 bases map to TRBD2. The CDR3 length is 15 residues. Germline V lookup: CDR1 SGHDN, CDR2 FVKESK. V lost 4 bases to trimming and J lost 9 bases; unmatched junction nucleotides: 10. This chain's CDR3 is CASSPPGLAPIEQFF. CDR3 sequence (DNA): TGTGCCAGCAGCCCTCCCGGACTAGCGCCCATTGAGCAGTTCTTC.

The V call is TRBV6-2 or TRBV6-3, the J call TRBJ2-5; D remains unclear. V was pared by 0 bases and J by 2 bases, with 10 bases between. Germline V gene sequence: CDR1 MNHEY, CDR2 SVGEGT. This CDR3 spans 15 amino acids. CDR3 sequence (DNA): TGTGCCAGCAGTTACTCCGGCACGAATCAAGAGACCCAGTACTTC. It is translated as CASSYSGTNQETQYF.

The V gene is TRBV5-1, the J gene TRBJ2-2; no definite D call. This CDR3 has 15 amino acids. The ends were cut back, 1 base at V and 3 bases at J, with 10 bases in the middle. Germline V gene data show CDR1 as SGHRS and CDR2 as YFSETQ. CDR3: CASSLRQDHTGELFF. CDR3 DNA: TGCGCCAGCAGCTTGCGGCAGGACCACACCGGGGAGCTGTTTTTT. The variable domain in full, with the rest retrieved from reference TRBV5-1 and TRBJ2-2, is KAGVTQTPRYLIKTRGQQVTLSCSPISGHRSVSWYQQTPGQGLQFLFEYFSETQRNKGNFPGRFSGRQFSNSRSEMNVSTLELGDSALYLCASSLRQDHTGELFFGEGSRLTVL.

This clonotype appeared a few times. The V gene is TRBV16, the J gene TRBJ1-3, with D perhaps matching TRBD1 (5 bases). The CDR3 sequence is 14 residues long. Looked up from germline, CDR1 is KGHSY and CDR2 is FQNENV. Trimming stripped 4 bases from V and 3 bases from J, with 10 bases between. The CDR3 loop is CASSRGTDGNTIYF. In DNA, the CDR3 is TGTGCCAGCAGCCGAGGGACGGATGGAAACACCATATATTTT.

The CDR3 loop is CASSLMVGRVGEKLFF. As DNA, the CDR3 is TGTGCCAGCAGCTTAATGGTTGGCAGGGTTGGGGAAAAACTGTTTTTT. The chain joins TRBV7-2 to TRBJ1-4, with D tentatively TRBD1 (5 bases). Germline assignment: CDR1 SGHTA and CDR2 FQGNSA. Deletions cut 2 bases from V and 8 bases from J, with 18 bases between. The CDR3 runs 16 residues.

This rearrangement joins TRBV6-1 to TRBJ2-5; the match to TRBD2 covers 7 bases. The CDR3 length is 16 residues. V was pared by 4 bases and J by 4 bases, with 12 bases of the junction left unmatched. In germline, CDR1 is MNHNS, CDR2 SASEGT. CDR3 sequence (DNA): TGTGCCAGCAGTGCGTCCGGGACTACGCCTCGAGAGACCCAGTACTTC. This codes for CASSASGTTPRETQYF.

The rearrangement links TRBV13 to TRBJ2-2; D possibly corresponds to TRBD2 (6 bases). V shed 5 bases and J shed 5 bases, with 15 bases lying between them. The CDR3 sequence is 15 residues long. Germline V CDR1 and CDR2: PRHDT, FYEKMQ (reference sequence). CDR3 region: CASSTGPGGTGELFF. The DNA of the CDR3 is TGTGCCAGCAGCACCGGCCCCGGAGGGACCGGGGAGCTGTTTTTT.

This clonotype was recorded at least ten times. This rearrangement joins TRBV3-1 to TRBJ1-2; D is possibly TRBD1 (5 bases). The germline gives CDR1 LGHDT, CDR2 YNNKEL (reference sequence). There are 14 residues in the CDR3. V was shortened by 1 base and J by 6 bases, with 12 bases between the two germline ends. CDR3 sequence reads: CASSQAQGLHGYTF. The CDR3 bases are TGTGCCAGCAGCCAAGCCCAGGGCTTGCATGGCTACACCTTC.

In nucleotides, the CDR3 is TGCAGTGCTAGAGGACTAGACACGAACACCGGGGAGCTGTTTTTT. Translation gives CSARGLDTNTGELFF. The chain employs TRBV20-1 and TRBJ2-2; possibly TRBD2 for D (6 bases). The ends were cut back, 1 base at V and 0 bases at J, with 9 bases in the middle. Per the germline V gene, CDR1 is DFQATT and CDR2 is SNEGSKA (reference sequence). CDR3 size: 15 residues.

This clonotype was detected many times. The rearrangement joins TRBV28 to TRBJ2-7, with TRBD1 matching over 7 bases. The CDR3 sequence is 15 residues long. The J segment lost 7 bases and the V segment lost 3 bases, leaving 12 bases of the junction unmatched. Germline V CDR1 and CDR2: MDHEN, SYDVKM. CDR3: CASSFPDRVRSEQYF. CDR3 coding DNA: TGTGCCAGCAGTTTTCCCGACAGGGTACGTAGTGAGCAGTACTTC.

Ten or more counts support this clonotype. V gene TRBV30 combines with J gene TRBJ1-5; possibly TRBD1 for D (6 bases). Germline values: CDR1 GTSNPN, CDR2 SVGIG (reference sequence). The CDR3 is made up of 13 amino acids. Trimming removed 0 bases from V and 4 bases from J, with 7 bases in between. The CDR3 region has the DNA TGTGCCTGGAGTGTCGGACAGAATCAGCCCCAGCATTTT. Translating it yields CAWSVGQNQPQHF.

In this sample, this clonotype turned up a few times. The chain carries TRBV27 and TRBJ2-7, with 7 bases that match TRBD1. The CDR3 has 13 residues. CDR1 and CDR2 (germline): MNHEY, SMNVEV (reference sequence). Germline trimming cut 5 bases from V and 9 bases from J; bases unmatched to any gene: 10. This CDR3 is CASSITGADGQYF. The CDR3 bases are TGTGCCAGCAGTATTACAGGGGCGGATGGGCAGTACTTC.

The DNA for the CDR3 is TGTGCCAGCAGTGAGTCCCCCACACACGGTGAGCAGTTCTTC. It encodes CASSESPTHGEQFF. This chain uses TRBV6-1 with TRBJ2-1, with no clear D. In germline, CDR1 is MNHNS, CDR2 SASEGT. The CDR3 length is 14 residues. The ends were cut back, 3 bases at V and 9 bases at J, with 15 bases in the middle.

The sample holds many counts of this clonotype. The V call is TRBV28, the J call TRBJ2-3; TRBD2 aligns across 10 bases. The CDR3 runs to 19 residues. V dropped 0 bases and J dropped 1; count of bases not matched to a gene: 10. In germline, CDR1 is MDHEN, CDR2 SYDVKM. CDR3 sequence reads: CASSLWGELAGRGTDTQYF. For the CDR3, the DNA is TGTGCCAGCAGTTTATGGGGCGAACTAGCGGGAAGAGGCACAGATACGCAGTATTTT.

The V call is TRBV5-6, the J call TRBJ2-1; no reliable D call. The CDR3 runs 12 residues. The germline CDR1 and CDR2 sequences are SGHDT and YYEEEE. Trimming took off 4 bases at V and 10 bases at J, with 12 bases between the two ends. The CDR3 is CASSPAGREQFF. CDR3 nucleotides: TGTGCCAGCAGCCCTGCCGGAAGGGAGCAGTTCTTC.

In its sample, this clonotype was seen many times. V gene TRBV7-3 combines with J gene TRBJ2-7; 9 positions agree with TRBD2. Looked up from germline, CDR1 is SGHTA and CDR2 is FQGTGA. The CDR3 sequence is 14 residues long. J was trimmed by 2 bases and V by 3 bases; bases with no gene match: 2. This CDR3 reads CASSFSSGAYEQYF. CDR3 in DNA: TGTGCCAGCAGCTTTTCTAGCGGGGCCTACGAGCAGTACTTC.